One sample yielded the 23 T cell receptor beta chains listed below, sequenced in a study of T cell responses to AZD1222 COVID-19 vaccine. Generated by immunoSEQ multiplex PCR, the TCRdb table keeps only in-frame clones and is missing some. The data contain over 110,000 clones, 80% to 90% of them singletons. The sample here was peripheral blood, taken on day 0 of AZD1222 vaccination. These receptors all come from an adult in good health.

This chain joins TRBV12-5 and TRBJ1-1, with 9 bases that match TRBD1. Germline CDR1 and CDR2: LGHNT and FRNRAP. CDR3 length equals 12 residues. Unmatched junction bases numbered 3, after V lost 3 bases and J lost 10 bases. The CDR3 loop is CASGLGQGSAFF. Here the CDR3 DNA reads TGTGCTAGTGGTTTAGGACAGGGGTCAGCTTTCTTT.

V and J are TRBV5-3 and TRBJ2-1; 7 bases are a match to TRBD2. TRBV5-3 counts as an open reading frame of uncertain function. This CDR3 has 17 residues. J lost 0 bases, V lost 5 bases, and 11 bases had no gene match. In nucleotides, the CDR3 is TGTGCCAGAAGTGGGGAATTAGAGCGGGACTCCTACAATGAGCAGTTCTTC. This sequence encodes CARSGELERDSYNEQFF.

This clone was seen just once. This chain uses TRBV28 with TRBJ2-5, with D maybe TRBD2 (5 bases). The CDR3 has 12 amino acids. With 5 bases removed from V and 8 bases from J, the gap between germline ends came to 12 bases. The V gene's germline CDR1 is MDHEN and CDR2 SYDVKM. The CDR3 DNA sequence: TGTGCCAGCAGTGCAGGACTGCCCACCCAGTACTTC. It yields the protein CASSAGLPTQYF.

This sequence joins TRBV19 and TRBJ1-1; D unresolved. The V gene's germline CDR1 is LNHDA and CDR2 SQIVND (reference sequence). The CDR3 is 16 residues long. Trimming took off 4 bases at V and 2 bases at J, with 17 bases between the two ends. CDR3 in DNA: TGTGCCAGTAGTAGCCTAATTTATGTGGCTAACACTGAAGCTTTCTTT. Its protein is CASSSLIYVANTEAFF. Filled out from reference TRBV19 and TRBJ1-1, the complete variable domain reads DGGITQSPKYLFRKEGQNVTLSCEQNLNHDAMYWYRQDPGQGLRLIYYSQIVNDFQKGDIAEGYSVSREKKESFPLTVTSAQKNPTAFYLCASSSLIYVANTEAFFGQGTRLTVV.

V and J are TRBV25-1 and TRBJ2-3; 8 nucleotides align to TRBD1. The J segment lost 8 bases and the V segment lost 4 bases, leaving 2 bases of the junction unmatched. Germline CDR1 is MGHDK and CDR2 is SYGVNS. The CDR3 extends over 12 amino acids. In nucleotides, the CDR3 is TGTGCCAGCAGTGCGGACAGGGCTACGCAGTATTTT. Its translation is CASSADRATQYF.

The CDR3 here is CASSLRGNSGNTIYF. Here the CDR3 DNA reads TGTGCCAGCAGCTTACGAGGGAACTCTGGAAACACCATATATTTT. The chain joins TRBV5-4 to TRBJ1-3; D unclear. The CDR3 sequence is 15 residues long. V gave up 2 bases and J gave up 0 bases, with 9 bases separating them. The germline V gene encodes CDR1 SGHNT and CDR2 YYREEE (reference sequence).

The V gene is TRBV3-1 (or the pseudogene TRBV3-2), the J gene TRBJ1-5; 11 bases agree with TRBD1. Germline V CDR1 and CDR2: LGHDT, YNNKEL (reference sequence). The CDR3 covers 15 residues. V was pared by 4 bases and J by 5 bases, with 4 bases of the junction left unmatched. CDR3 residues: CASSPGQGADQPQHF. CDR3 sequence (DNA): TGTGCCAGCAGCCCCGGACAGGGGGCGGATCAGCCCCAGCATTTT.

This chain connects TRBV6-5 to TRBJ1-4, with D perhaps matching TRBD1 (5 bases). This CDR3 comprises 14 residues. V was clipped by 10 bases and J by 4 bases, with 16 bases between them. CDR1 and CDR2 (germline): MNHEY, SVGAGI. The CDR3 DNA reads TGTGCCATCAAGCCGGGACTGCTTAATGAAAAACTGTTTTTT. The encoded protein is CAIKPGLLNEKLFF.

The genes are TRBV21-1 and TRBJ2-3. TRBV21-1 is an annotated pseudogene. The CDR3 runs 16 residues. The DNA of the CDR3 is TGTGCCAGCAGCAAAGAACAAAGATTAGACACAGATACGCAGTATTTT. The encoded protein is CASSKEQRLDTDTQYF.

This chain joins TRBV4-1 and TRBJ1-1; D unresolved. Deletions cut 1 base from V and 6 bases from J, with 12 bases between. Germline V lookup: CDR1 MGHRA, CDR2 YSYEKL. The CDR3 has 14 residues. The CDR3 loop reads CASSQGLVVAEAFF. DNA of the CDR3: TGCGCCAGCAGCCAAGGTTTGGTGGTCGCTGAAGCTTTCTTT.

The chain recombines TRBV14 with TRBJ1-1; D is unclear. Germline-derived CDR1 and CDR2 are SGHDN and FVKESK. Trimming pared 4 bases from V and 4 bases from J, leaving 10 bases between. The CDR3 is 13 residues long. CDR3 sequence: CASSPSGSTEAFF. Written as DNA, the CDR3 is TGTGCCAGCAGCCCATCTGGGAGCACTGAAGCTTTCTTT.

The chain employs TRBV5-4 and TRBJ2-2, with TRBD2 identical over 7 bases. This CDR3 is 14 amino acids long. Trimming removed 4 bases from V and 5 bases from J; junction bases left unmatched: 5. CDR1 SGHNT and CDR2 YYREEE come from the germline V gene (reference sequence). This CDR3 reads CASSKGLQTGELFF. CDR3 nucleotide sequence: TGTGCCAGCAGCAAGGGACTACAAACCGGGGAGCTGTTTTTT.

J is TRBJ1-1 and V is TRBV5-6; D unclear. The CDR3 runs to 13 residues. Germline assignment: CDR1 SGHDT and CDR2 YYEEEE. V was clipped by 0 bases and J by 7 bases, with 10 bases between them. The CDR3 DNA reads TGTGCCAGCAGCTTGGCGTATGGATTTGAAGCTTTCTTT. Encoded protein: CASSLAYGFEAFF.

The chain recombines TRBV13 with TRBJ2-1; 9 nucleotides align to TRBD1. The CDR3 is 16 amino acids. In germline, CDR1 is PRHDT, CDR2 FYEKMQ (reference sequence). The ends lost 5 bases at V and 1 base at J; junction bases unmatched: 6. This CDR3 reads CASSHLQGASYNEQFF. Here the CDR3 DNA reads TGTGCCAGCAGCCACCTACAGGGGGCGTCCTACAATGAGCAGTTCTTC.

The chain joins TRBV28 to TRBJ2-7; D call uncertain. There are 11 residues in the CDR3. The V end was cut by 3 bases, the J end by 3 bases, with 3 bases between. The V gene's germline CDR1 is MDHEN and CDR2 SYDVKM. The CDR3 nucleotides are TGTGCCAGCAGTTTCAACTACGAGCAGTACTTC. Amino acid sequence: CASSFNYEQYF.

The rearrangement joins TRBV24-1 to TRBJ1-2, with TRBD1 matching 9 bases. V lost 4 bases, J lost 5 bases, and 4 bases stayed unmatched. The CDR3 covers 14 residues. Looked up from germline, CDR1 is KGHDR and CDR2 is SFDVKD. The CDR3 DNA follows: TGTGCCACCAGTGAGGCCGGGACAGGGTATGGCTACACCTTC. It specifies CATSEAGTGYGYTF.

J is TRBJ1-1 and V is TRBV5-1; tentative D call: TRBD1 (5 bases). Germline V gives CDR1 SGHRS, CDR2 YFSETQ. Trimming left V 6 bases short and J 0 bases short, with 18 bases between. CDR3 length: 16 residues. The CDR3 region is CASTSHGRGMNTEAFF. CDR3 nucleotides: TGCGCCAGCACCTCACACGGGCGGGGGATGAACACTGAAGCTTTCTTT. The full variable domain, rest sourced from reference TRBV5-1 and TRBJ1-1, is KAGVTQTPRYLIKTRGQQVTLSCSPISGHRSVSWYQQTPGQGLQFLFEYFSETQRNKGNFPGRFSGRQFSNSRSEMNVSTLELGDSALYLCASTSHGRGMNTEAFFGQGTRLTVV.

The J gene is TRBJ1-5, the V gene TRBV28; possibly TRBD1 for D (6 bases). The CDR3 consists of 14 residues. Trimming shortened V by 11 bases and J by 7 bases, and 21 bases separated the two germline ends. Germline lookup yields CDR1 MDHEN and CDR2 SYDVKM. DNA of the CDR3: TGTGCCCACGGAGTTTGGGGGGGCGAACAGCCCCAGCATTTT. It codes for CAHGVWGGEQPQHF. The complete variable domain, with remaining parts taken from reference TRBV28 and TRBJ1-5, reads DVKVTQSSRYLVKRTGEKVFLECVQDMDHENMFWYRQDPGLGLRLIYFSYDVKMKEKGDIPEGYSVSREKKERFSLILESASTNQTSMYLCAHGVWGGEQPQHFGDGTRLSIL.

The CDR3 DNA is TGTGCCAGTGCCACCGGGGGTACGAACACTGAAGCTTTCTTT. Protein product: CASATGGTNTEAFF. The V gene is TRBV19, the J gene TRBJ1-1; a possible D gene is TRBD1 (5 bases). V lost 8 bases, J lost 1 base, and 14 bases lay in between. CDR3 size: 14 residues. The germline V gene encodes CDR1 LNHDA and CDR2 SQIVND (reference sequence).

The gene calls are TRBV27 and TRBJ2-7, with 10 bases lining up with TRBD1. The V gene end was trimmed by 5 bases and the J gene end by 4 bases; junction bases not matched to a gene: 14. Germline CDR1 reads MNHEY; CDR2 reads SMNVEV (reference sequence). The CDR3 is 17 residues long. The DNA for the CDR3 is TGTGCCAGCAGTCGCCCCCCGGGACAGGGGAAGCTATACGAGCAGTACTTC. Its translation is CASSRPPGQGKLYEQYF.

This chain links TRBV2 with TRBJ1-5; D is unclear. In germline, CDR1 is SNHLY, CDR2 FYNNEI. The CDR3 runs 13 residues. Trimming cost V 6 bases and J 5 bases, with 11 bases left between them. CDR3 sequence: CASRWQFDQPQHF. CDR3 nucleotide sequence: TGTGCCAGCAGGTGGCAGTTTGATCAGCCCCAGCATTTT.

The rearrangement joins TRBV28 to TRBJ2-1; tentative D call: TRBD2 (6 bases). The germline CDR1 and CDR2 sequences are MDHEN and SYDVKM. This CDR3 is built from 15 residues. V dropped 4 bases and J dropped 10 bases, with 20 bases sitting between them. As DNA, the CDR3 is TGTGCCAGCAGTTCCGCCGGGACTGGGGGTGGGGAGCAGTTCTTC. Encoded protein: CASSSAGTGGGEQFF. The entire variable domain, with the rest obtained from reference TRBV28 and TRBJ2-1, is as follows: DVKVTQSSRYLVKRTGEKVFLECVQDMDHENMFWYRQDPGLGLRLIYFSYDVKMKEKGDIPEGYSVSREKKERFSLILESASTNQTSMYLCASSSAGTGGGEQFFGPGTRLTVL.

The chain links TRBV7-6 to TRBJ1-2; a possible D gene is TRBD1 (6 bases). V was clipped by 1 base and J by 4 bases, with 28 bases between them. Germline V gene data show CDR1 as SGHVS and CDR2 as FNYEAQ. The CDR3 consists of 20 residues. CDR3 protein: CASSLVVGGPGGAGLYGYTF. CDR3 nucleotides: TGTGCCAGCAGCTTAGTCGTTGGGGGCCCGGGGGGCGCTGGTCTCTATGGCTACACCTTC. Drawing the rest from reference TRBV7-6 and TRBJ1-2, the complete variable domain is GAGVSQSPRYKVTKRGQDVALRCDPISGHVSLYWYRQALGQGPEFLTYFNYEAQQDKSGLPNDRFSAERPEGSISTLTIQRTEQRDSAMYRCASSLVVGGPGGAGLYGYTFGSGTRLTVV.